This T cell receptor (beta chain) was recovered during a study of T and B cells in COVID-19 patients. Study context: Blood was sampled from COVID-19 patients who were either actively infected or recovered. At median age about 31 years, recovered patients were younger than active-infection patients at about 63. Of under 25 active-infection patients, 12 were critically ill with mechanical ventilation or extracorporeal membrane oxygenation.

A word on this clonotype: The antigen remains undetermined.

From blood, roughly 220-550 ng of genomic DNA served as TRB template. V lost 11 bases to trimming and J lost 1 base; unmatched junction nucleotides: 14. Germline V gives CDR1 MNHNS, CDR2 SASEGT. CDR3 length: 16 amino acids. Overall study results and limits: At recovery TRB diversity and richness exceeded healthy donors, after highly clonal active COVID-19 repertoires.

BIOMED2 TRB-A/B primer pools were used in multiplex TRB PCR. TCRdb reprocessed the multiplex PCR reads via MiXCR and lists one record per CDR3 protein. The sample consists of 1,500 or so distinct CDR3 sequences, 25% to 35% of them appearing once. The receptor's source is a human donor with active COVID-19. Sequencing was performed on blood. The chain joins TRBV6-1 to TRBJ1-5; 7 nucleotides align to TRBD1. Written as DNA, the CDR3 is TGTGCCTGCGTAATACAGGGGAGGGGAAGCAATCAGCCCCAGCATTTT. Protein sequence: CACVIQGRGSNQPQHF.